This passage covers 23 T cell receptor beta chains from one sample sequenced in a study of somatic mutations in cytotoxic T cells in rheumatoid arthritis. Repertoires were generated with immunoSEQ multiplex PCR, while TCRdb's copy carries only in-frame clones and drops some. The sample yields over 15,000 clones, about 83% seen once. Material for sequencing was CD8+ T cells sorted from blood. The receptors come from an adult with rheumatoid arthritis.

In DNA, the CDR3 is TGCGCCACCCAGACAGGGGGCTCAGAGACCCAGTACTTC. Residues: CATQTGGSETQYF. The J gene is TRBJ2-5, the V gene TRBV5-1; the match to TRBD1 covers 10 bases. From germline, CDR1 is SGHRS and CDR2 YFSETQ. CDR3 length: 13 residues. V dropped 9 bases and J dropped 4; count of bases not matched to a gene: 6.

There are a few counts of this clone. The chain uses TRBV7-6 and TRBJ2-1; D unresolved. The V end was cut by 1 base, the J end by 5 bases, with 9 bases between. Germline lookup yields CDR1 SGHVS and CDR2 FNYEAQ. This CDR3 contains 14 residues. The CDR3 sequence is CASSLDNMNNEQFF. For the CDR3, the DNA is TGTGCCAGCAGCTTAGACAACATGAACAATGAGCAGTTCTTC.

This clone was detected only a few times. The rearrangement links TRBV4-1 to TRBJ1-2, with TRBD1 identical over 10 bases. J lost 4 bases, V lost 3 bases, and 8 bases had no gene match. CDR1 is MGHRA and CDR2 is YSYEKL in the germline V gene. The CDR3 is 16 amino acids. CDR3 in DNA: TGCGCCAGCAGCCACCGGGACAGGGGAACTTCCTATGGCTACACCTTC. Its protein product is CASSHRDRGTSYGYTF.

CDR3 in amino acids: CASRPTRATNEKLFF. Here the CDR3 DNA reads TGTGCCAGCAGACCTACCAGGGCGACTAATGAAAAACTGTTTTTT. The chain combines TRBV16 with TRBJ1-4, with D tentatively TRBD1 (5 bases). Trimming removed 6 bases from V and 2 bases from J, with 13 bases in between. CDR1 and CDR2 (germline): KGHSY, FQNENV. The CDR3 has 15 residues.

The J gene is TRBJ2-1, the V gene TRBV9; D unresolved. V was clipped by 3 bases and J by 4 bases, with 11 bases between them. The CDR3 loop spans 14 amino acids. Germline loops: CDR1 SGDLS, CDR2 YYNGEE. In nucleotides, the CDR3 is TGTGCCAGCAGCGAAGATGTGGGTTACAATGAGCAGTTCTTC. Translated: CASSEDVGYNEQFF.

The CDR3 coding sequence is TGTGCCAGCAGCTGGGCATTAGCGGGGGGTAACTACGAGCAGTACTTC. Translated: CASSWALAGGNYEQYF. V gene TRBV5-6 combines with J gene TRBJ2-7, with TRBD2 identical over 10 bases. Trimming removed 3 bases from V and 3 bases from J; junction bases left unmatched: 9. This CDR3 has 16 amino acids. CDR1 and CDR2 (germline): SGHDT, YYEEEE.

The V gene is TRBV2, the J gene TRBJ2-3; 8 positions match TRBD2. J was trimmed by 4 bases and V by 3 bases; bases with no gene match: 18. Germline V gives CDR1 SNHLY, CDR2 FYNNEI. There are 19 residues in the CDR3. CDR3 nucleotides: TGTGCCAGCAGTGATCCTTGGACCGGGGGGGCCCTGTATGCAGATACGCAGTATTTT. Amino acid sequence: CASSDPWTGGALYADTQYF. The whole variable domain, remainder taken from reference TRBV2 and TRBJ2-3, is EPEVTQTPSHQVTQMGQEVILRCVPISNHLYFYWYRQILGQKVEFLVSFYNNEISEKSEIFDDQFSVERPDGSNFTLKIRSTKLEDSAMYFCASSDPWTGGALYADTQYFGPGTRLTVL.

The chain links TRBV4-1 to TRBJ1-1; D unclear. The CDR3 sequence is 14 residues long. V was cut by 1 base and J by 1 base, with 7 bases left in between. The germline V gene encodes CDR1 MGHRA and CDR2 YSYEKL. This CDR3 reads CASSQGHGNTEAFF. The CDR3 DNA reads TGCGCCAGCAGCCAAGGACACGGGAACACTGAAGCTTTCTTT.

CDR3 residues: CASSNKLGSYNEQFF. Written as DNA, the CDR3 is TGTGCCAGTAGTAACAAGTTAGGCTCCTACAATGAGCAGTTCTTC. The chain combines TRBV19 with TRBJ2-1; D unresolved. Germline assignment: CDR1 LNHDA and CDR2 SQIVND (reference sequence). V was clipped by 4 bases and J by 0 bases, with 10 bases between them. CDR3 length: 15 amino acids.

V and J are TRBV11-2 and TRBJ2-1; D gene unclear. Germline loops: CDR1 SGHAT, CDR2 FQNNGV. V was shortened by 4 bases and J by 9 bases, with 10 bases between the two germline ends. This CDR3 is 12 amino acids long. The CDR3, as DNA: TGTGCCAGCAGCTATCCGACGCGTGAGCAGTTCTTC. Encoded protein: CASSYPTREQFF.

The gene calls are TRBV21-1 and TRBJ1-1. TRBV21-1 is a pseudogene locus. The CDR3 has 17 amino acids. DNA of the CDR3: TGTGCCAGCACCCCCGGGCCTTCAAACTCCTATAACACTGAAGCTTTCTTT. Translating gives CASTPGPSNSYNTEAFF.

The genes are TRBV19 and TRBJ1-1, with no clear D. Germline CDR1 and CDR2: LNHDA and SQIVND (reference sequence). V dropped 4 bases and J dropped 1 base, with 22 bases sitting between them. This CDR3 is 18 amino acids long. The CDR3, as DNA: TGTGCCAGTAGTAGGGGAGGGCTGAATGGACGGACGAACACTGAAGCTTTCTTT. Its translation: CASSRGGLNGRTNTEAFF.

This clone was detected only once. The CDR3 DNA is TGTGCCAGTAGTGGATTAGCGGGGAATGTCTACAATGAGCAGTTCTTC. Its translation: CASSGLAGNVYNEQFF. The chain couples TRBV19 to TRBJ2-1, with 8 positions matching TRBD2. Trimming at V came to 5 bases and at J to 3 bases, leaving 9 bases not matched to a gene. The CDR3 length is 16 residues. Germline assignment: CDR1 LNHDA and CDR2 SQIVND (reference sequence). Variable domain in full (rest from reference TRBV19 and TRBJ2-1): DGGITQSPKYLFRKEGQNVTLSCEQNLNHDAMYWYRQDPGQGLRLIYYSQIVNDFQKGDIAEGYSVSREKKESFPLTVTSAQKNPTAFYLCASSGLAGNVYNEQFFGPGTRLTVL.

The CDR3 DNA sequence: TGTGCCAGCAGCGTAGAGACAGGGAAACTACTCAATGAGCAGTTCTTC. It is translated as CASSVETGKLLNEQFF. The chain carries TRBV9 and TRBJ2-1; TRBD1 matches at 7 bases. The trim removed 0 bases at V and 6 bases at J, leaving 9 bases unmatched. Germline CDR1 and CDR2: SGDLS and YYNGEE. This CDR3 is 16 amino acids long.

J is TRBJ1-6 and V is TRBV6-5; no definite D call. Germline assignment: CDR1 MNHEY and CDR2 SVGAGI. V was pared by 5 bases and J by 8 bases, with 16 bases between. CDR3 length: 15 amino acids. The CDR3 region has the DNA TGTGCCAGCAGTCCCCTACTGGCGGGCGATTCACCCCTCCACTTT. Translated: CASSPLLAGDSPLHF.

The chain links TRBV4-1 to TRBJ1-2; TRBD1 matches at 7 bases. The CDR3 sequence is 14 residues long. From germline, CDR1 is MGHRA and CDR2 YSYEKL. Trimming cost V 3 bases and J 2 bases; bases outside gene matches: 3. The CDR3 coding sequence is TGCGCCAGCAGCCAGTACAGGGGAAACTATGGCTACACCTTC. As protein: CASSQYRGNYGYTF.

This chain uses TRBV7-7 with TRBJ2-1, with TRBD1 identical over 11 bases. Per the germline V gene, CDR1 is SSHAT and CDR2 is FNYEAQ (reference sequence). Trimming removed 2 bases from V and 4 bases from J; junction bases left unmatched: 4. The CDR3 length is 16 residues. The CDR3 DNA reads TGTGCCAGCAGCTTAAGGACAGGGGGCTTATACAATGAGCAGTTCTTC. Translating it yields CASSLRTGGLYNEQFF.

V is TRBV7-9 and J is TRBJ1-2; 7 bases map to TRBD1. There are 15 residues in the CDR3. Germline trimming cut 3 bases from V and 2 bases from J; bases unmatched to any gene: 6. The germline CDR1 and CDR2 sequences are SEHNR and FQNEAQ (reference sequence). The CDR3 here is CASSFQPTGNYGYTF. In DNA form, the CDR3 reads TGTGCCAGCAGCTTCCAACCGACAGGGAACTATGGCTACACCTTC. The entire variable domain, with the rest obtained from reference TRBV7-9 and TRBJ1-2, is as follows: DTGVSQNPRHKITKRGQNVTFRCDPISEHNRLYWYRQTLGQGPEFLTYFQNEAQLEKSRLLSDRFSAERPKGSFSTLEIQRTEQGDSAMYLCASSFQPTGNYGYTFGSGTRLTVV.

The chain carries TRBV10-3 and TRBJ2-1; 10 bases fit TRBD2. The trim removed 10 bases at V and 5 bases at J, leaving 20 bases unmatched. The CDR3 runs 18 residues. Germline V gives CDR1 ENHRY, CDR2 SYGVKD. The CDR3 sequence: CATAAGPDRTSGNNEQFF. The CDR3 coding sequence is TGTGCCACCGCAGCGGGCCCCGATCGGACTAGCGGCAACAATGAGCAGTTCTTC.

The V and J genes are TRBV7-9 and TRBJ1-2; perhaps TRBD1 as D (5 bases). Deletions cut 5 bases from V and 0 bases from J, with 13 bases between. Germline V CDR1 and CDR2: SEHNR, FQNEAQ (reference sequence). This CDR3 spans 15 amino acids. CDR3 sequence reads: CASSHGTEANYGYTF. In DNA, the CDR3 is TGTGCCAGCAGCCACGGGACCGAAGCTAACTATGGCTACACCTTC.

V gene TRBV10-3 combines with J gene TRBJ2-1; TRBD2 might be the D (5 bases). V lost 3 bases to trimming and J lost 4 bases, with 10 bases between them. The germline CDR1 and CDR2 sequences are ENHRY and SYGVKD. CDR3 length: 14 residues. DNA for the CDR3: TGTGCCATCAGTGACGGGGAACGTTACAATGAGCAGTTCTTC. Its protein is CAISDGERYNEQFF.

The chain uses TRBV6-1 and TRBJ2-7; D is undetermined. Germline values: CDR1 MNHNS, CDR2 SASEGT. This CDR3 contains 13 residues. V was pared by 5 bases and J by 3 bases, with 11 bases between. For the CDR3, the DNA is TGTGCCAGCAGTTTCAGGAGCAGCTACGAGCAGTACTTC. It encodes CASSFRSSYEQYF.

This clone was counted between two and nine times. The rearrangement joins TRBV7-6 to TRBJ2-1, with no clear D. V shed 5 bases and J shed 2 bases, with 13 bases lying between them. Germline V CDR1 and CDR2: SGHVS, FNYEAQ. CDR3 size: 15 residues. CDR3 sequence reads: CASSTTGLAYNEQFF. Written as DNA, the CDR3 is TGTGCCAGCAGCACAACGGGTCTCGCCTACAATGAGCAGTTCTTC.